This T cell receptor (beta chain) was sequenced for a study of TIL therapy for anti-PD-1-resistant metastatic lung cancer. Study-wide findings and caveats: This highly selected cohort may not generalize to typical lung cancer patients.

Comments on this clone: Its antigen is as yet unknown.

Time point in this sample: pre-treatment sample, taken before nivolumab and TIL therapy. Pleural nodules or supraclavicular lymph nodes made up most of the excised metastases sampled. Sequencing used immunoSEQ v3. The table came from immunoSEQ multiplex PCR; TCRdb's copy has only in-frame clones and leaves some out. This table holds more than 90,000 clones, roughly 65% found once. Per the germline V gene, CDR1 is SQVTM and CDR2 is ANQGSEA. V lost 7 bases and J lost 4, with 11 bases in between. The CDR3 spans 12 residues. The sample in question was tumor tissue, obtained at baseline. The TCR was taken from a person aged 25-85 years with non-small cell lung cancer. This chain uses TRBV29-1 with TRBJ2-1, with TRBD1 as a possible D gene (5 bases). CDR3 in amino acids: CSEGRLYNEQFF. CDR3 in DNA: TGCAGCGAGGGGCGGCTTTACAATGAGCAGTTCTTC.